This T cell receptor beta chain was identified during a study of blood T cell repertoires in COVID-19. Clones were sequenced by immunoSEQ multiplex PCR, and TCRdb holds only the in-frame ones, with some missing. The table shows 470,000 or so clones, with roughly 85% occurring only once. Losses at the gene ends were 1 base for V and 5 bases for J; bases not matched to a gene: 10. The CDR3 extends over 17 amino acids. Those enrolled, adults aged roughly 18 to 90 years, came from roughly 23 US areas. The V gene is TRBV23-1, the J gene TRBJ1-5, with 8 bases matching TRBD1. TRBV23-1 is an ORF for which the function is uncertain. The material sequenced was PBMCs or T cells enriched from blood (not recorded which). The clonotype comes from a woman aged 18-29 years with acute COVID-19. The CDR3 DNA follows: TGCGCCAGCAGTCAATGGGACAGGACGAATATGGATCAGCCCCAGCATTTT. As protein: CASSQWDRTNMDQPQHF.